This T cell receptor (beta chain) stems from a study of OX40 agonist ivuxolimab in advanced cancers. CDR1 is SGHAT and CDR2 is FQNNGV in the germline V gene. V lost 6 bases, J lost 3 bases, and 4 bases lay in between. This CDR3 has 11 amino acids. Assay used: immunoSEQ multiplex PCR; TCRdb lists only in-frame clones, some missing. The data contain about 84,000 clones, roughly 94% of them singletons. The sequencing used CD4+ or CD8+ T cells sorted from blood, collected in a trial of the OX40 agonist ivuxolimab. The sequence was collected from an adult with an advanced solid tumor such as melanoma, head and neck, liver or kidney cancer. This chain links TRBV11-2 with TRBJ2-3; D remains unclear. The CDR3 region has the DNA TGTGCCAGCAGTTCTACAGATACGCAGTATTTT. Encoded protein: CASSSTDTQYF.